The source of this TCR beta chain is a study of cytomegalovirus exposure and HLA in healthy donors. PCR employed 60 Vbeta and 13 Jbeta primers. Sequenced by immunoSEQ multiplex PCR; TCRdb stores in-frame clones only, minus some. The sample carries over 85,000 clones, about 81% recorded once. Germline-derived CDR1 and CDR2 are SGHTA and FQGNSA. The CDR3 runs 13 residues. The trim removed 2 bases at V and 4 bases at J, leaving 2 bases unmatched. The sample consisted of PBMCs. This rearrangement joins TRBV7-2 to TRBJ2-7; TRBD2 agrees at 7 bases. The TCR was taken from a man aged 35 to 55 in good health and CMV-seropositive. In DNA form, the CDR3 reads TGTGCCAGCAGCTTATCTAGCGGTTACGAGCAGTACTTC. Translated, it gives CASSLSSGYEQYF.